Following are 18 T cell receptor beta chains from one sample sequenced in a study of shared clonotypes between healthy human individuals. Data came from immunoSEQ multiplex PCR; TCRdb stores just in-frame clones and leaves some out. The sample consists of over 950,000 clones, roughly 77% of them appearing once. What was sequenced was memory CD4+ T cells from PBMCs. Noted subset: CD45RA-negative fraction. Receptor source: a man younger than 35 in good health. Some clones in this sample may be carry-over from other donors' samples.

J is TRBJ2-1 and V is TRBV7-3; 10 bases line up with TRBD2. CDR1 SGHTA and CDR2 FQGTGA come from the germline V gene. This CDR3 has 16 residues. With V trimmed by 5 bases and J by 7 bases, 11 bases remained unmatched. This chain's CDR3 is CASSAGSGGHGNEQFF. The CDR3, as DNA: TGTGCCAGCAGCGCCGGTAGCGGGGGGCATGGGAATGAGCAGTTCTTC.

This sequence joins TRBV5-1 and TRBJ2-5; D might be TRBD1 (6 bases). The CDR3 is 14 amino acids. V lost 4 bases to trimming and J lost 0 bases, with 10 bases between them. Germline V gene lookup returns CDR1 SGHRS and CDR2 YFSETQ. The CDR3 DNA reads as TGCGCCAGCAGCCGGAACAGGGACCAAGAGACCCAGTACTTC. Its translation: CASSRNRDQETQYF.

This chain uses TRBV10-3 with TRBJ2-5; D gene ambiguous. V lost 3 bases to trimming and J lost 5 bases, with 7 bases between them. CDR3 length equals 12 residues. Germline values: CDR1 ENHRY, CDR2 SYGVKD. The CDR3 region has the DNA TGTGCCATCAGTGACCGGCGCGAGACCCAGTACTTC. Translation gives CAISDRRETQYF.

The chain has TRBV7-8 and TRBJ1-2; D remains ambiguous. V lost 0 bases and J 8 bases, leaving 13 bases between the germline ends. In germline, CDR1 is SGHVS, CDR2 FQNEAQ. The CDR3 consists of 14 residues. The CDR3 bases are TGTGCCAGCAGCTTAGCTGAAGTTAGAGGGGGCTACACCTTC. The encoded protein is CASSLAEVRGGYTF.

V usage is TRBV6-5 and J usage is TRBJ2-3; D is undetermined. CDR3 length equals 12 residues. V lost 5 bases and J 5 bases, leaving 8 bases between the germline ends. Germline CDR1 is MNHEY and CDR2 is SVGAGI. CDR3 protein: CASSLTRDTQYF. DNA for the CDR3: TGTGCCAGCAGTCTAACACGAGATACGCAGTATTTT.

About this clone itself: Additional DNA sequences in this sample encode the identical CDR3. The V gene is TRBV27, the J gene TRBJ2-5; D unresolved. Germline V gene data show CDR1 as MNHEY and CDR2 as SMNVEV (reference sequence). V lost 5 bases and J lost 5, with 6 bases in between. CDR3 length: 11 amino acids. The DNA of the CDR3 is TGTGCCAGCAGTCTGGGGGAGACCCAGTACTTC. Translating gives CASSLGETQYF.

The chain employs TRBV15 and TRBJ2-7; 7 bases match TRBD2. Trimming cost V 0 bases and J 5 bases; bases outside gene matches: 7. The CDR3 contains 15 residues. Germline values: CDR1 LNHNV, CDR2 YYDKDF (reference sequence). CDR3 coding DNA: TGTGCCACCAGCAGAGATGGGCGGGAGCTCGACGAGCAGTACTTC. Amino acids: CATSRDGRELDEQYF.

This chain joins TRBV25-1 and TRBJ1-4; D is unclear. Trimming cost V 2 bases and J 7 bases, with 14 bases left between them. Germline V gene data show CDR1 as MGHDK and CDR2 as SYGVNS. The CDR3 loop spans 15 amino acids. CDR3 residues: CASSESLPMGEKLFF. The CDR3 nucleotides read TGTGCCAGCAGTGAAAGCCTGCCAATGGGTGAAAAACTGTTTTTT.

The rearrangement joins TRBV4-2 to TRBJ2-7; the match to TRBD1 covers 10 bases. Germline-derived CDR1 and CDR2 are LGHNA and YNFKEQ. With V trimmed by 0 bases and J by 5 bases, 19 bases remained unmatched. CDR3 length equals 20 residues. The CDR3 DNA reads TGTGCCAGCAGCCAAGATAGGGACAGGGGATACAGCGGGAGAACCCACGAGCAGTACTTC. This encodes CASSQDRDRGYSGRTHEQYF.

The CDR3 DNA is TGTGCCACCAGCAGAACCCTAGGGGACTATGGCTACACCTTC. It is translated as CATSRTLGDYGYTF. The V and J genes are TRBV15 and TRBJ1-2, with D possibly being TRBD1 (5 bases). The CDR3 covers 14 residues. V lost 2 bases and J lost 3, with 10 bases in between. The germline CDR1 and CDR2 sequences are LNHNV and YYDKDF (reference sequence).

The chain is built from TRBV30 and TRBJ2-7; D perhaps matches TRBD2 (5 bases). CDR1 GTSNPN and CDR2 SVGIG come from the germline V gene (reference sequence). V dropped 1 base and J dropped 0 bases, with 10 bases sitting between them. CDR3 length: 14 amino acids. The CDR3 loop reads CAWSELSVSYEQYF. Written as DNA, the CDR3 is TGTGCCTGGAGTGAGCTTAGCGTCTCCTACGAGCAGTACTTC. Variable domain in full (rest from reference TRBV30 and TRBJ2-7): SQTIHQWPATLVQPVGSPLSLECTVEGTSNPNLYWYRQAAGRGLQLLFYSVGIGQISSEVPQNLSASRPQDRQFILSSKKLLLSDSGFYLCAWSELSVSYEQYFGPGTRLTVT.

J is TRBJ1-1 and V is TRBV25-1; no clear D. V lost 5 bases and J 1 base, leaving 8 bases between the germline ends. The germline V gene has CDR1 MGHDK and CDR2 SYGVNS. This CDR3 comprises 13 residues. CDR3 residues: CASSLKANTEAFF. The CDR3 bases are TGTGCCAGCAGTCTCAAAGCGAACACTGAAGCTTTCTTT.

This clone was seen a handful of times. The conserved phenylalanine or tryptophan is not found at the CDR3 terminus, so this likely reflects a read error. It is unclear where the CDR3 begins or ends on the DNA, so no DNA is shown, and the CDR3 is as TCRdb lists it. The chain couples TRBV28 to TRBJ1-5; the table's D call of TRBD1 was not tested on the DNA. Inclusive of both ends, the CDR3 amounts to 13 amino acids. Germline CDR1 MDHEN, CDR2 SYDVKM. CDR3 region: CASSSRGTGTWRP.

The V and J genes are TRBV6-1 and TRBJ2-2, with 7 bases matching TRBD1. Germline V gives CDR1 MNHNS, CDR2 SASEGT. The CDR3 totals 14 residues. Trimming cost V 7 bases and J 4 bases; bases outside gene matches: 6. The CDR3 nucleotides read TGTGCCAGCACTCTGACAGGGTTCACCGGGGAGCTGTTTTTT. Amino acids: CASTLTGFTGELFF.

This chain links TRBV19 with TRBJ1-5, with D perhaps matching TRBD1 (6 bases). CDR3 length equals 13 residues. Trimming left V 8 bases short and J 2 bases short, with 10 bases between. Germline CDR1 and CDR2: LNHDA and SQIVND (reference sequence). The DNA of the CDR3 is TGTGCCAGTGTGAGGACAGGCAATCAGCCCCAGCATTTT. Encoded protein: CASVRTGNQPQHF. Looking up the rest from reference TRBV19 and TRBJ1-5 gives the full variable domain: DGGITQSPKYLFRKEGQNVTLSCEQNLNHDAMYWYRQDPGQGLRLIYYSQIVNDFQKGDIAEGYSVSREKKESFPLTVTSAQKNPTAFYLCASVRTGNQPQHFGDGTRLSIL.

The V and J genes are TRBV15 and TRBJ2-3; D tentatively reads TRBD1 or TRBD2 (5 bases each). V lost 5 bases and J 1 base, leaving 16 bases between the germline ends. The germline V gene encodes CDR1 LNHNV and CDR2 YYDKDF (reference sequence). CDR3 length equals 16 residues. The CDR3, as DNA: TGTGCCACCAGCGGGGGAGCAGGGTTTGGCACAGATACGCAGTATTTT. Protein: CATSGGAGFGTDTQYF.

The chain employs TRBV7-9 and TRBJ1-2, with D uncertain. Trimming removed 5 bases at V and 1 base at J, with 8 bases between. Germline V lookup: CDR1 SEHNR, CDR2 FQNEAQ (reference sequence). CDR3 size: 13 residues. The CDR3 loop is CASSRGSNYGYTF. The CDR3, as DNA: TGTGCCAGCAGCCGCGGAAGTAACTATGGCTACACCTTC.

This clone was seen a few times. The chain uses TRBV10-3 and TRBJ1-5, with D maybe TRBD1 (6 bases). Trimming took 4 bases from V and 2 from J, leaving 15 bases between them. The CDR3 has 16 residues. The germline V gene encodes CDR1 ENHRY and CDR2 SYGVKD. This chain's CDR3 is CAISVLGATGNQPQHF. In DNA form, the CDR3 reads TGTGCCATCAGTGTGTTGGGGGCTACGGGCAATCAGCCCCAGCATTTT.